The T cell receptor (beta chain) described here comes from a study of cytomegalovirus exposure and HLA in healthy donors (dated by TCRdb to the late 2010s). Some background on the complete study: The 500 to 700 repertoires of the first cohort and the approximately 130 validation repertoires were produced on the same platform, according to a later analysis. The study was designed to test whether signatures of past pathogen exposure could be identified by cataloging public T cell receptors. Along with the roughly 670-subject first cohort, a separate validation cohort of 120 different subjects was used. To predict cytomegalovirus infection status, the study brought together high-throughput TCR immunosequencing, statistical association of individual TCRs with disease status, and machine learning.

Reading from cysteine to phenylalanine, the CDR3 counts 15 amino acids. CDR3 DNA only is kept here, 45 bases in frame from base 1. From a lookup of the germline V gene, CDR1 and CDR2 are MNHNS and SASEGT. Trimming removed 6 bases from V and 6 bases from J; the gene matches leave 10 bases unexplained. The study at large found these results: In the study, approximately 160 TCR beta chains were listed as associated with cytomegalovirus. In vitro tests confirmed that a few of the cytomegalovirus-associated TCR beta chains recognize cytomegalovirus antigens. According to the authors, the approach could potentially be generalized to other disease states and immunological phenotypes. The classifier was reported to diagnose cytomegalovirus status with high specificity and sensitivity in both the original and validation cohorts. Subsequent analysis determined that TCRs grouped into clusters in the first cohort also showed a tendency toward co-occurrence across the roughly 110 validation repertoires, and about 94% of cluster scores exceeded 0. While some public TCRs were present in many individuals, most TCR sequences turned up only very rarely across donors. A later analysis lacked HLA typing for the validation cohort, so it scored co-occurrence in that cohort across all 130 or so repertoires.

The donors belonged to the validation cohort of about 130 subjects, which was separate from the roughly 700-subject first cohort. The library was obtained by the immunoSEQ multiplex PCR assay. For the original study's pipeline: A statistical classification framework was developed to diagnose cytomegalovirus status using the catalog of TCR beta chain sequences. TCRdb carries this immuneACCESS record with in-frame sequences only. Its versions omit some clonotypes, under half of them owing to an unresolved V gene in the studies checked, with the rest unexplained. V and J calls and clone size follow that table, whereas D and trimming were derived from the DNA. For this sample there are 150,000 to 250,000 clones; around 83% appear just once. The ten largest clonotypes hold 13% of the sample. This clone was detected only a few times. What antigen it recognizes has not been identified. Base qualities are not provided; no much larger clone lies one nucleotide away.

Sequenced sample: PBMCs. The chain is encoded by TRBV6-1 joined to TRBJ2-2, and 7 junctional nucleotides match TRBD2. This sequence originates from a young woman in good health and CMV-seropositive. The nucleotides are TGTGCCAGCAGCTTGGAGGGCGGGGGAGCCGGGGAGCTGTTTTTT. This translates into CASSLEGGGAGELFF.